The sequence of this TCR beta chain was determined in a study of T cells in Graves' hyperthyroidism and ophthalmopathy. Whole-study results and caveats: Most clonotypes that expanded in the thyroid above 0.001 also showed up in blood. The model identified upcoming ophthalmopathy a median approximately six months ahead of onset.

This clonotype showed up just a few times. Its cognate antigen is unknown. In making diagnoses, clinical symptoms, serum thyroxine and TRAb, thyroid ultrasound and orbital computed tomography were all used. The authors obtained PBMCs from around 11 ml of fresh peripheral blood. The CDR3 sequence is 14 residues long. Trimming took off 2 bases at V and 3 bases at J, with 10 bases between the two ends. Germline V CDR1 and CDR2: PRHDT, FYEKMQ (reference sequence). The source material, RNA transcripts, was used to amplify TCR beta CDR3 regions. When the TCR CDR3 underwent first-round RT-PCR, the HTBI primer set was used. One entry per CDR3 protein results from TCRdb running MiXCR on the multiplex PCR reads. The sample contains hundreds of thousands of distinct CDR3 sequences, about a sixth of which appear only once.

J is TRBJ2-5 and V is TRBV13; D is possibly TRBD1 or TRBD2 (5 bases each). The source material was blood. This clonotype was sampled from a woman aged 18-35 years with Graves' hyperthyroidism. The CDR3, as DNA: TGTGCCAGCAGCTTAAACGGGGCGAAAGAGACCCAGTACTTC. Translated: CASSLNGAKETQYF.